This T cell receptor beta chain is from a study of shared clonotypes between healthy human individuals. For the study at large: In total, the donors were two women and a few men aged 18 to 49.

CDR3 length equals 16 residues. The V segment lost 7 bases and the J segment 5 bases; nucleotides outside the gene matches: 7. CDR1 SNHLY and CDR2 FYNNEI come from the germline V gene. Profiling relied on immunoSEQ multiplex PCR, and the TCRdb table lists in-frame clones only, not all of them. The data show approximately 2.3 million clones, 93% seen once. Each of the donors was a healthy adult who was HIV-negative and had not had a recent acute infection or vaccination. The chain employs TRBV2 and TRBJ2-2, with 13 bases lining up with TRBD2. This clonotype was obtained from a man between 18 and 35 years old in good health. Some clones in this sample may be carry-over from other donors' samples. The sample taken for sequencing was naive CD4+ T cells from PBMCs. The subset is: CD45RA+ positively selected. CDR3 in DNA: TGTGCCAGCACCGGACTAGCGGGAGTCTGGACCGGGGAGCTGTTTTTT. Its translation: CASTGLAGVWTGELFF.